One T cell receptor (beta chain) is described in this entry. Its antigen is still unknown. Sequence data for DNA of cultured CD4+ T cells were generated by the Oncomine TCR Beta short-read assay. CD4+ T cells were cultured, and genomic DNA was extracted from them. MiXCR, run by TCRdb on the PCR reads, gives a single entry per CDR3 protein. Of some 13,000 distinct CDR3 sequences in the sample, around 40% were seen once. The data stem from a study of vaccination and CD4 T cells after COVID-19. Described treatment: approximately nine-day PBMC culture with coronavirus spike peptide pools or control peptides (ViraFEST assay). This CDR3 is built from 14 residues. Germline CDR1 and CDR2: SGHRS and YFSETQ. The trim removed 4 bases at V and 2 bases at J, leaving 3 bases unmatched.

The clonotype originates from a human donor who had recovered from COVID-19. Sequenced input: CD4+ T cells from blood, cultured in vitro. This chain joins TRBV5-1 and TRBJ2-5; 9 bases are a match to TRBD1. In DNA form, the CDR3 reads TGCGCCAGCAGCCTAGGGACAGGGCAAGAGACCCAGTACTTC. Amino acids: CASSLGTGQETQYF. Complete variable domain (other parts from reference TRBV5-1 and TRBJ2-5): KAGVTQTPRYLIKTRGQQVTLSCSPISGHRSVSWYQQTPGQGLQFLFEYFSETQRNKGNFPGRFSGRQFSNSRSEMNVSTLELGDSALYLCASSLGTGQETQYFGPGTRLLVL.